This T cell receptor (beta chain) was found in a study of blood T cell repertoires in COVID-19. Overall study: Sites in the United States, Italy and Spain provided acute and convalescent COVID-19 samples.

Data came from immunoSEQ multiplex PCR; TCRdb stores just in-frame clones and leaves some out. The sample records about 350,000 clones, about 86% being singletons. Enrollment of patients from Seattle took place during active infection, with longitudinal follow-up. Note on this clone: Within the sample, other DNA sequences also encode this same CDR3.

Sequenced input: peripheral blood. The clonotype comes from a woman aged 55-69 years with COVID-19, enrolled during active disease.

In DNA form, the CDR3 reads TGCGCCAGCAGCTTAAGGGGTGAGGAACCCCAGCATTTT. Its translation is CASSLRGEEPQHF. The rearrangement joins TRBV5-1 to TRBJ1-5; a weak D match, TRBD1 (5 bases). CDR3 length equals 13 residues. CDR1 is SGHRS and CDR2 is YFSETQ in the germline V gene. Trimming took off 2 bases at V and 10 bases at J, with 13 bases between the two ends.